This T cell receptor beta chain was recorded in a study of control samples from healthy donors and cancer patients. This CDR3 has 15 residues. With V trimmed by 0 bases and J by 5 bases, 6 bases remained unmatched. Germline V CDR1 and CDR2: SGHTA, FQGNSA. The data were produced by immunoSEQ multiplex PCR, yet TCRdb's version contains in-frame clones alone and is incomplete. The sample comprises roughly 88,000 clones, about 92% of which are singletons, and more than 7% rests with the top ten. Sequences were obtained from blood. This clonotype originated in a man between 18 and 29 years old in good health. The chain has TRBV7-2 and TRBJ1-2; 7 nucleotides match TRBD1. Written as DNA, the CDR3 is TGTGCCAGCAGCTTAGCGCTGGGGACAGATTATGGCTACACCTTC. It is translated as CASSLALGTDYGYTF.